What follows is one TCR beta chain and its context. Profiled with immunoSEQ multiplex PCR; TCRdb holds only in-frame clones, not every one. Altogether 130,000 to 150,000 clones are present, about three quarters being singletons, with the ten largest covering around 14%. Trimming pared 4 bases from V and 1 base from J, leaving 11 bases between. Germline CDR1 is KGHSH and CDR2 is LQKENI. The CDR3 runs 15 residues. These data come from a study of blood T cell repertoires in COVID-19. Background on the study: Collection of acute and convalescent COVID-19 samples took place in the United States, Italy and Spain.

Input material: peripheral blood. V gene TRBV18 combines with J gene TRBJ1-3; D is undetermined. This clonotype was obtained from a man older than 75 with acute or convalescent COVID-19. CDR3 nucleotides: TGTGCCAGCTCACTTTCGACCGGGTCTGGAAACACCATATATTTT. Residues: CASSLSTGSGNTIYF.